This TCR beta chain was documented in a study of metastatic and nonmetastatic thyroid tumors. Findings of the study overall: TCR beta diversity was reportedly significantly higher in malignant thyroid tumors than benign nodules, in blood and tumor.

Trimming left V 4 bases short and J 9 bases short, with 17 bases between. Germline CDR1 and CDR2: SGHKS and YYEKEE (reference sequence). The CDR3 sequence is 13 residues long. Each patient went into thyroid surgery without having received any treatment. TCRdb reassembled clones from the PCR reads with MiXCR. The data hold around 70,000 clones, with more than 15% observed a single time. About this clone: Its antigen is currently unknown. A much larger clonotype is one base distant, so this may be a read error.

The J gene is TRBJ2-7, the V gene TRBV5-5, with D possibly called TRBD1 or TRBD2 (6 bases each). The sequence derives from a female donor with papillary thyroid cancer or a benign thyroid nodule (not recorded which). Some clones in this sample may be carry-over from other donors' samples. Input material: blood. Written as DNA, the CDR3 is TGTGCCAGCAGCGAAAGGGGGGTCCTCATGCAGTACTTC. This sequence encodes CASSERGVLMQYF.